This TCR beta chain is drawn from a study of blood T cell repertoires in COVID-19. Study-wide background: There were acute and convalescent COVID-19 samples, and they came from the United States, Italy and Spain. In each case, the material was cDNA or gDNA derived from T cells, B-cell-depleted T cells, or PBMCs.

V lost 5 bases and J lost 7, with 12 bases in between. The CDR3 runs to 13 residues. This clone was recorded once. Authors' data handling: It was from reference gene primer amplification that nucleated cell counts were estimated. Libraries were prepared by immunoSEQ multiplex PCR; TCRdb keeps only in-frame clonotypes and omits some of them. For V, J and clone size, that table is used; D and trimming come from the DNA. The data show 130,000 to 150,000 clones, approximately 80% seen once. Material: peripheral blood. The sequence was collected from a woman aged 40 to 55 with active or convalescent COVID-19. V and J are TRBV12-3 or TRBV12-4 and TRBJ2-1; D may be TRBD2 (6 bases). In DNA form, the CDR3 reads TGTGCCAGCAGTCACCAACGGGAGAATGAGCAGTTCTTC. As protein: CASSHQRENEQFF.